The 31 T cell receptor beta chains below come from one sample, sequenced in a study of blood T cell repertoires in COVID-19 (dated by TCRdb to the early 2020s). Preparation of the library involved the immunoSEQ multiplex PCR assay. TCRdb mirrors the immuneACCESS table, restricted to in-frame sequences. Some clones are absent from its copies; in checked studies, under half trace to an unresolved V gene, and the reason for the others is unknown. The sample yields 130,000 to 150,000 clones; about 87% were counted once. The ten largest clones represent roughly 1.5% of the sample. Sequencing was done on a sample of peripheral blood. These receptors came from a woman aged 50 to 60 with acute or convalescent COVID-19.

In DNA, the CDR3 is TGCAGCGTTGAGGGAGGCAGGGGGTTGAATGGCTACACCTTC. Its protein is CSVEGGRGLNGYTF. The V call is TRBV29-1, the J call TRBJ1-2; 7 bases match TRBD1. Germline CDR1 and CDR2: SQVTM and ANQGSEA. With 3 bases clipped from V and 6 bases from J, the junction kept 10 bases outside the gene matches. This CDR3 has 14 residues.

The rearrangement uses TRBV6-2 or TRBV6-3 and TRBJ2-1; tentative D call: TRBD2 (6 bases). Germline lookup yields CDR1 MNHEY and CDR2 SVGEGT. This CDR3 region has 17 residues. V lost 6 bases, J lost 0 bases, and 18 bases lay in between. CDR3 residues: CASSLLGRGSSYNEQFF. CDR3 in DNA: TGTGCCAGCAGCCTTCTCGGACGGGGGAGCTCCTACAATGAGCAGTTCTTC.

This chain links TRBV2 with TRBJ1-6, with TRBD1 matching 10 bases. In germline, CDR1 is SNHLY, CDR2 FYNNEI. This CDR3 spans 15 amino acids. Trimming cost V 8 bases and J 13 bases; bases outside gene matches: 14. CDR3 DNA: TGTGCCAGCGTGACTCCCGGGACAGGGGATGTTCCCCTCCACTTT. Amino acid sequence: CASVTPGTGDVPLHF.

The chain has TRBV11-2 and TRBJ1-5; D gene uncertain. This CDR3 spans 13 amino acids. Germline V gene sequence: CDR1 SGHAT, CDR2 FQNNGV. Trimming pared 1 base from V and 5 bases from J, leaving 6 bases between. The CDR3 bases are TGTGCCAGCAGCTTAGTGGGCCATCAGCCCCAGCATTTT. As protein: CASSLVGHQPQHF.

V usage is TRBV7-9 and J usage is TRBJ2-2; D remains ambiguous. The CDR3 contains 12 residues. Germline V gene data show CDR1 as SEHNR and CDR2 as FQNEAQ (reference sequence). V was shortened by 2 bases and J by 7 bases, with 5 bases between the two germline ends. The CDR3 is CASSLIIGELFF. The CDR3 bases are TGTGCCAGCAGCTTAATTATCGGGGAGCTGTTTTTT.

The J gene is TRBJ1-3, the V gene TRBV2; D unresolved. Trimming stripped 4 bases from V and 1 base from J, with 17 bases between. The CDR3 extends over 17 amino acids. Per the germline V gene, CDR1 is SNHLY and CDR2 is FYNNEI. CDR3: CASSGGGSSQSGNTIYF. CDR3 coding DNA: TGTGCCAGCAGTGGAGGCGGCAGCTCACAATCTGGAAACACCATATATTTT.

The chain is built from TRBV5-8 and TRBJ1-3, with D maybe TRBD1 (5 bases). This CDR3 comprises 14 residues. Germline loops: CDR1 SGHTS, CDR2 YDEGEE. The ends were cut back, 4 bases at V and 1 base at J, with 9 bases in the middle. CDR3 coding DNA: TGTGCCAGCAGCCGGTCAGGGTCTGGAAACACCATATATTTT. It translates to CASSRSGSGNTIYF.

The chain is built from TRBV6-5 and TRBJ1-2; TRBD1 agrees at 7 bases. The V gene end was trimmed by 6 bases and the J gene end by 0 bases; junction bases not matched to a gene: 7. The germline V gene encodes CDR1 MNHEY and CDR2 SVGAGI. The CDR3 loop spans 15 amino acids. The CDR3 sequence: CASSDRDKANYGYTF. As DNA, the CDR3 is TGTGCCAGCAGCGACAGGGACAAAGCTAACTATGGCTACACCTTC.

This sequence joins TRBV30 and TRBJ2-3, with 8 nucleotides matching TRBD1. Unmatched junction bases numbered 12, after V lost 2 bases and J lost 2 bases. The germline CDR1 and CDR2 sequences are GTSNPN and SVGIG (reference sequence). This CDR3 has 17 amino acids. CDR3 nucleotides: TGTGCCTGGAGTATAGTAGACAGGGGCCGATACACAGATACGCAGTATTTT. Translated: CAWSIVDRGRYTDTQYF.

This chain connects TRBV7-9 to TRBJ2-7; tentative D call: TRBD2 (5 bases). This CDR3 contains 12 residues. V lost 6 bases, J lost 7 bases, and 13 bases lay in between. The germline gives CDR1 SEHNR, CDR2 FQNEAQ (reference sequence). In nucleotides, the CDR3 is TGTGCCAGCAGTCTGACCCCGGGGGAGCAGTACTTC. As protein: CASSLTPGEQYF. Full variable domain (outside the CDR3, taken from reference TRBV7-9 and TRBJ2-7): DTGVSQNPRHKITKRGQNVTFRCDPISEHNRLYWYRQTLGQGPEFLTYFQNEAQLEKSRLLSDRFSAERPKGSFSTLEIQRTEQGDSAMYLCASSLTPGEQYFGPGTRLTVT.

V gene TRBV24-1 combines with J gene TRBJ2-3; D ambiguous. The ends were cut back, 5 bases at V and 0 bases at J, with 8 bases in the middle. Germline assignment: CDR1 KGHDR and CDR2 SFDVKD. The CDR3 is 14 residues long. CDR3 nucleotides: TGTGCCACCAGTGCCGGGTATAGCACAGATACGCAGTATTTT. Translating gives CATSAGYSTDTQYF.

CDR3 loop: CASSFEAGQGFAEAFF. The DNA of the CDR3 is TGTGCCAGCAGCTTCGAAGCTGGACAGGGGTTCGCTGAAGCTTTCTTT. The chain carries TRBV7-9 and TRBJ1-1; TRBD1 matches 9 bases. CDR3 length: 16 residues. V lost 3 bases and J lost 6; bases outside the gene matches: 11. Germline CDR1 and CDR2: SEHNR and FQNEAQ (reference sequence).

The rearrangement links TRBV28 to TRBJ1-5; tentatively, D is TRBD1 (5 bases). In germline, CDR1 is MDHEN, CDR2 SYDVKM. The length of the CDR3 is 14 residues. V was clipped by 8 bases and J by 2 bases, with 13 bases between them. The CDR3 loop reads CASREVGRNQPQHF. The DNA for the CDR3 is TGTGCCAGCCGTGAGGTGGGGCGCAATCAGCCCCAGCATTTT.

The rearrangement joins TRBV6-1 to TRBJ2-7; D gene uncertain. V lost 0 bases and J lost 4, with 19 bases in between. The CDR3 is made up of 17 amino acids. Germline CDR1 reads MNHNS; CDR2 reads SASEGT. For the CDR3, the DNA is TGTGCCAGCAGTGAAGCGCCGGCAGGCCAATCTGGTTACGAGCAGTACTTC. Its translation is CASSEAPAGQSGYEQYF.

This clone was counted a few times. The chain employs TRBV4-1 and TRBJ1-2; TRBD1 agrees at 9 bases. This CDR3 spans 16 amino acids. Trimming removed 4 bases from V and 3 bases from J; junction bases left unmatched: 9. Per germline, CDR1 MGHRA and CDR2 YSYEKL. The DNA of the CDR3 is TGCGCCAGCAGCCTGGTAGGAACAGGGGGCTACTATGGCTACACCTTC. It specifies CASSLVGTGGYYGYTF.

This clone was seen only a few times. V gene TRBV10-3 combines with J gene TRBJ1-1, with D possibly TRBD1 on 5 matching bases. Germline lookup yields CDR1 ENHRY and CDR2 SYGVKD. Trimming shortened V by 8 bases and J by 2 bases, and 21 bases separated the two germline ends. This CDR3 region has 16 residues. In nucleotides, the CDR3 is TGTGCCATCGACCCCCCCCAACAGGAGCCAAACACTGAAGCTTTCTTT. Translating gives CAIDPPQQEPNTEAFF.

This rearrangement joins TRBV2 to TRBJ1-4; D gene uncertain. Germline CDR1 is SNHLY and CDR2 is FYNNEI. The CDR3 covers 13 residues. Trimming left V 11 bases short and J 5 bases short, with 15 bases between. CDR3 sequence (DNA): TGTGCCTCTTCCCCCCTTATCAATGAAAAACTGTTTTTT. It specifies CASSPLINEKLFF.

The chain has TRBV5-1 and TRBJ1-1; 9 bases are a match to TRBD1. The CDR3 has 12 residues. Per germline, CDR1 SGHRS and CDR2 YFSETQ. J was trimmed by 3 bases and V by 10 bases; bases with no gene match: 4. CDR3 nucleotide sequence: TGCGCCTCCCGGGACAGGGACACTGAAGCTTTCTTT. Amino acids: CASRDRDTEAFF. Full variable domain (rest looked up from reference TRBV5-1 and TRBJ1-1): KAGVTQTPRYLIKTRGQQVTLSCSPISGHRSVSWYQQTPGQGLQFLFEYFSETQRNKGNFPGRFSGRQFSNSRSEMNVSTLELGDSALYLCASRDRDTEAFFGQGTRLTVV.

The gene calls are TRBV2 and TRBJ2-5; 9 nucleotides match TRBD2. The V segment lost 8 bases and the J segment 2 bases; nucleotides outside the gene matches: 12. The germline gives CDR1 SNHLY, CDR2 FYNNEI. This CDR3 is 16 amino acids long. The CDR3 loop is CASRATAGGLQETQYF. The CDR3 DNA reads TGTGCCAGCCGGGCGACGGCGGGGGGGCTGCAAGAGACCCAGTACTTC.

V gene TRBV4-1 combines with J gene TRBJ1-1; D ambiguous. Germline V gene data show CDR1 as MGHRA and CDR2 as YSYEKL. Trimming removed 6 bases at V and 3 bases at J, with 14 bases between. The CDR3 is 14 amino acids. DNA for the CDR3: TGCGCCAGCAGTCTCGAGAGGTCAGACACTGAAGCTTTCTTT. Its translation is CASSLERSDTEAFF.

The CDR3 loop reads CASSGSGGGYEQYF. The CDR3, as DNA: TGTGCCAGCAGTGGTAGCGGGGGAGGGTACGAGCAGTACTTC. This chain connects TRBV27 to TRBJ2-7, with TRBD2 identical over 9 bases. CDR3 length equals 14 residues. From germline, CDR1 is MNHEY and CDR2 SMNVEV (reference sequence). J gave up 4 bases and V 5 bases, and 6 bases lay outside the gene matches.

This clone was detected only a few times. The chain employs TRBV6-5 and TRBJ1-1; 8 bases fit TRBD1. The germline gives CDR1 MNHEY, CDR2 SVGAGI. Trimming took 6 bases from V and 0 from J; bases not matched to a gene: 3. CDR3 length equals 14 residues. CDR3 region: CASRRTGMNTEAFF. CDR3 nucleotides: TGTGCCAGCAGGCGGACAGGGATGAACACTGAAGCTTTCTTT.

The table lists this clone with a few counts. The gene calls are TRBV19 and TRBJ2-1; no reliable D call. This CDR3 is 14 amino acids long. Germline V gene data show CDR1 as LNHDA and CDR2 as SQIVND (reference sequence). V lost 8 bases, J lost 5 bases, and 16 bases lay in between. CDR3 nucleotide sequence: TGTGCCAGTCGCTTAGGCTACGCGGACAATGAGCAGTTCTTC. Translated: CASRLGYADNEQFF.

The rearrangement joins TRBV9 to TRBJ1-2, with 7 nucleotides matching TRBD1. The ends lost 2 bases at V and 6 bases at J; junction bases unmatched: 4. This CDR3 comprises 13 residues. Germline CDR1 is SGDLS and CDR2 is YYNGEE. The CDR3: CASSVQGENGYTF. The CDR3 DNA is TGTGCCAGCAGCGTCCAGGGGGAGAATGGCTACACCTTC.

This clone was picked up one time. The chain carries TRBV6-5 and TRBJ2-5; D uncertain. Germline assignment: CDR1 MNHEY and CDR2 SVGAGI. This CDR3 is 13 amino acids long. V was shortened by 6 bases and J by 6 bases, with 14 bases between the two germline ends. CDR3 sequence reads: CASSPTFLQTQYF. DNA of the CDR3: TGTGCCAGCAGCCCAACTTTCCTTCAGACCCAGTACTTC.

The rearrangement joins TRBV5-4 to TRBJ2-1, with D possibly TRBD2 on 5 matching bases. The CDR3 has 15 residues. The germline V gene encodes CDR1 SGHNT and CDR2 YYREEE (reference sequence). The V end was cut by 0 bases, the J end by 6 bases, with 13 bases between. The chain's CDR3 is CASSLGAGNLNEQFF. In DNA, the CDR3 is TGTGCCAGCAGCTTGGGTGCGGGTAATCTCAATGAGCAGTTCTTC.

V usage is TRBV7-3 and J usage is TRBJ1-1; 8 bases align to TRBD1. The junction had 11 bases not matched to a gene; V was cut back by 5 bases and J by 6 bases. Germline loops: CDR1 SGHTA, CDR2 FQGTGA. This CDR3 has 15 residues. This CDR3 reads CASSPDRGPRAEAFF. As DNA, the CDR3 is TGTGCCAGCAGCCCAGACAGGGGCCCAAGGGCTGAAGCTTTCTTT.

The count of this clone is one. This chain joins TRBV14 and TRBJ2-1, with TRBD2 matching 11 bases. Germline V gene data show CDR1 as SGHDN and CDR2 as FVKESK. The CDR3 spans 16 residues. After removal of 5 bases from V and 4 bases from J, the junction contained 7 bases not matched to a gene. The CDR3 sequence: CASSVRLAGRYNEQFF. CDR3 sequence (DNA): TGTGCCAGCAGCGTTCGACTAGCGGGAAGGTACAATGAGCAGTTCTTC.

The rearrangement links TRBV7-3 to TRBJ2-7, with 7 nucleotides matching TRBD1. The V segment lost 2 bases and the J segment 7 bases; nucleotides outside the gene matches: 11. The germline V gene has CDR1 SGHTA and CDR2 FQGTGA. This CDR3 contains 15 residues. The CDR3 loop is CASSLHTGVLGEQYF. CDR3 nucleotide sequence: TGTGCCAGCAGCTTACATACAGGGGTCCTCGGTGAGCAGTACTTC.

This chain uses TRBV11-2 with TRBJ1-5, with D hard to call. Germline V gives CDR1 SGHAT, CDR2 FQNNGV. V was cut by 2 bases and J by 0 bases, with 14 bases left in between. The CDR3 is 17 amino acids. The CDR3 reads CASSLQVSSYSNQPQHF. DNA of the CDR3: TGTGCCAGCAGCTTACAAGTATCGAGCTATAGCAATCAGCCCCAGCATTTT. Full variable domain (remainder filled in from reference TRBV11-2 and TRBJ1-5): EAGVAQSPRYKIIEKRQSVAFWCNPISGHATLYWYQQILGQGPKLLIQFQNNGVVDDSQLPKDRFSAERLKGVDSTLKIQPAKLEDSAVYLCASSLQVSSYSNQPQHFGDGTRLSIL.

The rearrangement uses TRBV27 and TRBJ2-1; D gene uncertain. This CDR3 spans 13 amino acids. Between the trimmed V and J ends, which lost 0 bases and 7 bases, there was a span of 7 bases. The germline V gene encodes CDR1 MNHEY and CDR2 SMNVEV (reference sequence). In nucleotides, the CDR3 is TGTGCCAGCAGTTTATCGTGGGCGAATGAGCAGTTCTTC. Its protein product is CASSLSWANEQFF.